This TCR beta chain stems from a study of blood T cell repertoires in COVID-19. CDR1 is SGHTA, CDR2 FQGNSA, per germline. V was clipped by 5 bases and J by 0 bases, with 7 bases between them. The CDR3 spans 14 residues. The repertoire was sequenced with immunoSEQ multiplex PCR; TCRdb's copy has only in-frame clones and lacks some. The data show about 68,000 clones, roughly 85% seen once. The source is a woman between 50 and 59 years old with COVID-19, enrolled during active disease. Sequencing used peripheral blood. The V and J genes are TRBV7-2 and TRBJ2-2; TRBD2 might be the D (5 bases). The CDR3 DNA is TGTGCCAGCAGCCGGACTCCGAACACCGGGGAGCTGTTTTTT. Translated: CASSRTPNTGELFF.